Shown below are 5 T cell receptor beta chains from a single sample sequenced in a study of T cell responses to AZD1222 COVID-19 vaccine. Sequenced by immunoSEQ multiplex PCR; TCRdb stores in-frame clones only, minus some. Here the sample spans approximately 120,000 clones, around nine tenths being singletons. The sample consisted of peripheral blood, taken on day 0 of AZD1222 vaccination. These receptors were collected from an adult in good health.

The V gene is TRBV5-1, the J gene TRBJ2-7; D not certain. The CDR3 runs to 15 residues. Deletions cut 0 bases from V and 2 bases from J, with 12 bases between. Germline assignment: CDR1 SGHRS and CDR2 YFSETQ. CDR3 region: CASSLASTVPYEQYV. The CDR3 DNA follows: TGCGCCAGCAGCTTGGCCAGTACGGTGCCCTACGAGCAGTACGTC.

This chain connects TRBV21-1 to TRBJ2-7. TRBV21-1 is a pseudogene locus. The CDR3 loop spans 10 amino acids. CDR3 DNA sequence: TGTGCCAGCAGCAAAGGTGGGCAGTACGTC. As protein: CASSKGGQYV.

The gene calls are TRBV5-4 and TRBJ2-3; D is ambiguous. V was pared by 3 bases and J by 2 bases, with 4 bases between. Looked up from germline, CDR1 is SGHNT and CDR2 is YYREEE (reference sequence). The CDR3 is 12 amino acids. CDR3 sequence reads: CASSSATDTQYF. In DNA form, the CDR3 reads TGTGCCAGCAGCTCTGCCACAGATACGCAGTATTTT. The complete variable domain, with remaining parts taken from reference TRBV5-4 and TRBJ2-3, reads ETGVTQSPTHLIKTRGQQVTLRCSSQSGHNTVSWYQQALGQGPQFIFQYYREEENGRGNFPPRFSGLQFPNYSSELNVNALELDDSALYLCASSSATDTQYFGPGTRLTVL.

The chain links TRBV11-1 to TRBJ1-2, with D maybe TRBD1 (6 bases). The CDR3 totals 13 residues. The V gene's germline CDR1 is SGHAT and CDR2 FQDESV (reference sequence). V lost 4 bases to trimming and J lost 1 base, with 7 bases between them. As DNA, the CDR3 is TGTGCCAGCAGCTCGGGACATAACTATGGCTACACCTTC. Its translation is CASSSGHNYGYTF.

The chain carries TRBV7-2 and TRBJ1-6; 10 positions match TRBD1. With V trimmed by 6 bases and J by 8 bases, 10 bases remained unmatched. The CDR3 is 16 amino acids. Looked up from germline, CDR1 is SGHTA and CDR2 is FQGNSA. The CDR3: CASSRSPGTGDSPLHF. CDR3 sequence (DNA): TGTGCCAGCAGTCGTTCGCCCGGGACAGGGGATTCACCCCTCCACTTT.